These 23 T cell receptor beta chains originate from one sample sequenced in a study of CD8 T cells in Susac syndrome. Reverse transcription of roughly 0.5 to 1 ug RNA was carried out with random hexamers. TCRdb reprocessed the immunoSEQ multiplex PCR reads with MiXCR, giving one entry per CDR3 protein. This sample yields some 120,000 distinct CDR3 sequences, of which about 95% are seen a single time; about 0.19% belongs to the top ten. Sample: CD8+ T cells from PBMCs. The receptors were gathered from a human donor with Susac syndrome.

This clonotype was picked up one time. J is TRBJ2-5 and V is TRBV29-1; possibly TRBD2 for D (6 bases). CDR1 SQVTM and CDR2 ANQGSEA come from the germline V gene. CDR3 size: 12 residues. Trimming removed 6 bases at V and 8 bases at J, with 16 bases between. The CDR3 spells CSVFPGAKTQYF. The CDR3 nucleotides are TGCAGCGTATTTCCGGGAGCGAAAACCCAGTACTTC.

This chain connects TRBV29-1 to TRBJ1-2, with 9 bases that match TRBD1. Germline loops: CDR1 SQVTM, CDR2 ANQGSEA. The CDR3 is made up of 15 amino acids. Trimming at V came to 1 base and at J to 4 bases, leaving 7 bases not matched to a gene. As DNA, the CDR3 is TGCAGCGTTGAAGGTCCCACAGGGGGCGGCTATGGCTACACCTTC. Translated, it gives CSVEGPTGGGYGYTF.

V is TRBV6-4 and J is TRBJ2-1; 11 nucleotides match TRBD1. This CDR3 spans 16 amino acids. J was trimmed by 4 bases and V by 0 bases; bases with no gene match: 2. Germline loops: CDR1 MRHNA, CDR2 SNTAGT. CDR3 in DNA: TGTGCCAGCAGTGACTCCGGGACAGGGGGTTACAATGAGCAGTTCTTC. This codes for CASSDSGTGGYNEQFF.

This chain connects TRBV15 to TRBJ2-5; D unclear. This CDR3 has 15 residues. Germline CDR1 is LNHNV and CDR2 is YYDKDF (reference sequence). Between the trimmed V and J ends, which lost 0 bases and 5 bases, there was a span of 13 bases. The CDR3 DNA reads as TGTGCCACCAGCAGAGATTACGACCACCGGGAGACCCAGTACTTC. Protein: CATSRDYDHRETQYF.

Turning to this clonotype: The junction differs from germline at one of its ends, possibly a read error. The chain is built from TRBV7-7 and TRBJ1-1; D uncertain. CDR1 is SSHAT and CDR2 is FNYEAQ in the germline V gene (reference sequence). The CDR3 loop spans 13 amino acids. DNA for the CDR3: TGTGCTAGCAGCTTAAATCAGAACACTGAAGCTTTCTTT. It codes for CASSLNQNTEAFF. The full variable domain, its missing parts supplied by reference TRBV7-7 and TRBJ1-1, is GAGVSQSPRYKVTKRGQDVTLRCDPISSHATLYWYQQALGQGPEFLTYFNYEAQPDKSGLPSDRFSAERPEGSISTLTIQRTEQRDSAMYRCASSLNQNTEAFFGQGTRLTVV.

The J gene is TRBJ2-5, the V gene TRBV15; D ambiguous. Germline assignment: CDR1 LNHNV and CDR2 YYDKDF (reference sequence). The V end was cut by 1 base, the J end by 2 bases, with 8 bases between. The CDR3 totals 14 residues. This chain's CDR3 is CATSRVRDQETQYF. The CDR3 nucleotides read TGTGCCACCAGCAGAGTAAGGGATCAAGAGACCCAGTACTTC. Full variable domain (rest looked up from reference TRBV15 and TRBJ2-5): DAMVIQNPRYQVTQFGKPVTLSCSQTLNHNVMYWYQQKSSQAPKLLFHYYDKDFNNEADTPDNFQSRRPNTSFCFLDIRSPGLGDTAMYLCATSRVRDQETQYFGPGTRLLVL.

This sequence joins TRBV28 and TRBJ2-7, with 9 bases that match TRBD1. The trim removed 5 bases at V and 0 bases at J, leaving 11 bases unmatched. The CDR3 runs 17 residues. Germline loops: CDR1 MDHEN, CDR2 SYDVKM. The CDR3 DNA reads TGTGCCAGCAGTCCGAGGACAGGGGACCGTAGCTCCTACGAGCAGTACTTC. Amino acids: CASSPRTGDRSSYEQYF.

V is TRBV29-1 and J is TRBJ1-6; D may be TRBD1 (5 bases). Trimming shortened V by 6 bases and J by 9 bases, and 15 bases separated the two germline ends. In germline, CDR1 is SQVTM, CDR2 ANQGSEA. This CDR3 has 13 residues. CDR3 region: CSVGQGEGSPLHF. In DNA form, the CDR3 reads TGCAGCGTCGGACAAGGGGAAGGTTCACCCCTCCACTTT.

This rearrangement joins TRBV24-1 to TRBJ2-1; 8 bases fit TRBD1. CDR3 length equals 14 residues. V was pared by 4 bases and J by 6 bases, with 4 bases of the junction left unmatched. CDR1 is KGHDR and CDR2 is SFDVKD in the germline V gene. CDR3 loop: CATSDLRGPNEQFF. For the CDR3, the DNA is TGTGCCACCAGTGACCTCAGGGGGCCCAATGAGCAGTTCTTC.

The J gene is TRBJ1-5, the V gene TRBV12-3 or TRBV12-4; D is possibly TRBD1 (6 bases). The CDR3 covers 13 residues. Trimming took 0 bases from V and 7 from J, leaving 7 bases between them. Here the CDR3 DNA reads TGTGCCAGCAGTTTAGCAGGGGGGCAGCCCCAGCATTTT. Its translation: CASSLAGGQPQHF.

The chain employs TRBV9 and TRBJ1-2; tentatively, D is TRBD1 (5 bases). V was cut by 4 bases and J by 1 base, with 29 bases left in between. Germline loops: CDR1 SGDLS, CDR2 YYNGEE. The length of the CDR3 is 20 residues. CDR3 sequence reads: CASSYSRWAGPKKDNYGYTF. CDR3 DNA: TGTGCCAGCAGCTATTCACGTTGGGCAGGGCCTAAGAAAGATAACTATGGCTACACCTTC.

This sequence joins TRBV5-1 and TRBJ2-5, with D perhaps assigned TRBD1 or TRBD2 (6 bases each). Germline V gene sequence: CDR1 SGHRS, CDR2 YFSETQ. The CDR3 is 17 residues long. Trimming left V 3 bases short and J 0 bases short, with 18 bases between. The CDR3 here is CASSWDSTEGDQETQYF. The CDR3 coding sequence is TGCGCCAGCAGCTGGGACTCTACAGAGGGGGACCAAGAGACCCAGTACTTC.

The V call is TRBV9, the J call TRBJ2-1; 12 bases map to TRBD2. With V trimmed by 4 bases and J by 6 bases, 5 bases remained unmatched. The CDR3 contains 15 residues. Germline loops: CDR1 SGDLS, CDR2 YYNGEE. In nucleotides, the CDR3 is TGTGCCAGCAGCCCTACTAGCGGGAGGACCAATGAGCAGTTCTTC. Protein product: CASSPTSGRTNEQFF.

V is TRBV2 and J is TRBJ1-5; weak D call: TRBD1 (5 bases). V dropped 4 bases and J dropped 1 base, with 14 bases sitting between them. Per germline, CDR1 SNHLY and CDR2 FYNNEI. There are 16 residues in the CDR3. In nucleotides, the CDR3 is TGTGCCAGCAGTGCATCGGGGGGTGGGAGCAATCAGCCCCAGCATTTT. Its protein is CASSASGGGSNQPQHF.

The rearrangement uses TRBV6-4 and TRBJ2-6; either TRBD1 or TRBD2 may supply D (5 bases each). With 3 bases removed from V and 2 bases from J, the gap between germline ends came to 5 bases. Germline assignment: CDR1 MRHNA and CDR2 SNTAGT. There are 14 residues in the CDR3. The CDR3 protein is CASSEGAGANVLTF. The CDR3 nucleotides read TGTGCCAGCAGTGAGGGGGCTGGGGCCAACGTCCTGACTTTC.

This sequence joins TRBV20-1 and TRBJ1-2; tentative D call: TRBD1 (6 bases). The germline V gene has CDR1 DFQATT and CDR2 SNEGSKA (reference sequence). The CDR3 loop spans 15 amino acids. Between the trimmed V and J ends, which lost 0 bases and 4 bases, there was a span of 15 bases. The CDR3 region is CSAREDRTFSYGYTF. CDR3 sequence (DNA): TGCAGTGCTAGAGAAGACAGGACGTTTTCCTATGGCTACACCTTC.

V and J are TRBV12-3 or TRBV12-4 and TRBJ1-5; unclear D gene. The CDR3 spans 14 residues. V was cut by 8 bases and J by 3 bases, with 14 bases left in between. The CDR3 protein is CASQPVGFNQPQHF. The CDR3 coding sequence is TGTGCCAGCCAGCCGGTAGGGTTCAATCAGCCCCAGCATTTT.

This chain connects TRBV19 to TRBJ1-1; D is unclear. Trimming cost V 5 bases and J 1 base, with 11 bases left between them. Germline CDR1 LNHDA, CDR2 SQIVND (reference sequence). The CDR3 spans 14 residues. CDR3 sequence: CASSSQLPNTEAFF. CDR3 DNA sequence: TGTGCCAGTAGTTCCCAACTGCCGAACACTGAAGCTTTCTTT.

This clonotype was counted a single time. As DNA, the CDR3 is TGTGCTAGTGGTTTGGTACGTTTCGCGCCCCAGCATTTT. Amino acid sequence: CASGLVRFAPQHF. The J gene is TRBJ1-5, the V gene TRBV12-5; D is unclear. Germline assignment: CDR1 LGHNT and CDR2 FRNRAP. CDR3 length: 13 amino acids. Between the trimmed V and J ends, which lost 0 bases and 9 bases, there was a span of 9 bases.

The chain is built from TRBV7-8 and TRBJ2-7; D is uncertain. Germline V CDR1 and CDR2: SGHVS, FQNEAQ. The ends were cut back, 2 bases at V and 3 bases at J, with 26 bases in the middle. The CDR3 loop spans 19 amino acids. CDR3 loop: CASSLPLSPGVRGSYEQYF. The CDR3 DNA is TGTGCCAGCAGCTTACCCTTATCGCCGGGTGTTCGCGGCAGCTACGAGCAGTACTTC.

The chain combines TRBV30 with TRBJ2-1; D may be TRBD2 (5 bases). Germline CDR1 GTSNPN, CDR2 SVGIG (reference sequence). V lost 1 base and J lost 7, with 8 bases in between. The CDR3 runs 12 residues. The CDR3 region is CAWSGTRNEQFF. The CDR3 DNA is TGTGCCTGGAGTGGGACTCGTAATGAGCAGTTCTTC.

This rearrangement joins TRBV5-1 to TRBJ1-2; D may be TRBD1 (5 bases). The CDR3 is 14 residues long. V was shortened by 0 bases and J by 4 bases, with 10 bases between the two germline ends. Germline lookup yields CDR1 SGHRS and CDR2 YFSETQ. The CDR3 reads CASSLDRRSYGYTF. CDR3 nucleotides: TGCGCCAGCAGCTTGGACAGGAGGAGCTATGGCTACACCTTC. Complete variable domain (other parts from reference TRBV5-1 and TRBJ1-2): KAGVTQTPRYLIKTRGQQVTLSCSPISGHRSVSWYQQTPGQGLQFLFEYFSETQRNKGNFPGRFSGRQFSNSRSEMNVSTLELGDSALYLCASSLDRRSYGYTFGSGTRLTVV.

V is TRBV13 and J is TRBJ2-1; 8 bases are a match to TRBD1. This CDR3 has 15 residues. The J segment lost 7 bases and the V segment lost 4 bases, leaving 9 bases of the junction unmatched. CDR1 is PRHDT and CDR2 is FYEKMQ in the germline V gene (reference sequence). In DNA, the CDR3 is TGTGCCAGCAGCTCCCCTGAGGACAGGGCTAATGAGCAGTTCTTC. Translation: CASSSPEDRANEQFF.